This T cell receptor beta chain was recorded in a study of CD8 T cells in Susac syndrome. Worth noting for this clonotype: Its specificity is unknown. Since no conserved phenylalanine or tryptophan closes the CDR3, a read error is the likely cause.

Trimming stripped 4 bases from V and 5 bases from J, with 6 bases between. Germline CDR1 and CDR2: SGHTA and FQGTGA. The CDR3 runs 12 residues. RNA, at about 0.45 to 1 ug, was reverse transcribed with random hexamers. Amplification of TCR beta CDR3 by immunoSEQ multiplex PCR spanned 54 Vbeta and 13 Jbeta. TCRdb itself ran the immunoSEQ multiplex PCR reads through MiXCR, one entry per CDR3 protein. The sample has some 400,000 distinct CDR3 sequences, approximately 85% seen once. Study-level points and caveats: TCR sequencing and HLA analysis covered a relatively small number of individuals.

The sample consisted of CD8+ T cells from PBMCs. This TCR derives from a human donor with multiple sclerosis. The gene calls are TRBV7-3 and TRBJ2-1; a possible D gene is TRBD2 (5 bases). CDR3 sequence (DNA): TGTGCCAGCAGCTACGGGAACAATGAGCAGTTCCTC. Translation: CASSYGNNEQFL.